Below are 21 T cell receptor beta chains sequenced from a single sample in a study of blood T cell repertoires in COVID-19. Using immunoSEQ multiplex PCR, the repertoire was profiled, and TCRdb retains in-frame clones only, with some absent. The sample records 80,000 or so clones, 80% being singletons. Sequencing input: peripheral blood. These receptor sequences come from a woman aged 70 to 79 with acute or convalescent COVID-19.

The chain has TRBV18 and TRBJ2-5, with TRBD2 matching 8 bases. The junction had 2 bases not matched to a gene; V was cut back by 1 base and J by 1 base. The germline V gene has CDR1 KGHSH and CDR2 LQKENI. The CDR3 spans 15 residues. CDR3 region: CASSPRGGPQETQYF. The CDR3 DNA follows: TGTGCCAGCTCACCACGCGGGGGGCCCCAAGAGACCCAGTACTTC.

CDR3: CASSPLGTGSPQYF. CDR3 bases: TGTGCCAGCAGCCCCCTTGGGACAGGGAGTCCGCAGTACTTC. The chain employs TRBV7-8 and TRBJ2-7; the match to TRBD1 covers 9 bases. After removal of 5 bases from V and 9 bases from J, the junction contained 11 bases not matched to a gene. CDR3 length: 14 amino acids. The V gene's germline CDR1 is SGHVS and CDR2 FQNEAQ.

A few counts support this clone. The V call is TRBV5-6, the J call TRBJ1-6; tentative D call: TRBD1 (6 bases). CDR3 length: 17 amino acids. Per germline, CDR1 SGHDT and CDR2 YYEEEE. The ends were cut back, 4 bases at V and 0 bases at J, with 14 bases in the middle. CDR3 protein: CASSDTGLSSYNSPLHF. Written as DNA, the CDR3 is TGTGCCAGCAGCGATACAGGGTTAAGCTCCTATAATTCACCCCTCCACTTT.

Written as DNA, the CDR3 is TGTGCCAGCAGTTACCGGACAATTCAGGGGGCTGAAGCTTTCTTT. Amino acid sequence: CASSYRTIQGAEAFF. This sequence joins TRBV6-2 or TRBV6-3 and TRBJ1-1; 7 nucleotides line up with TRBD1. With 2 bases clipped from V and 6 bases from J, the junction kept 9 bases outside the gene matches. CDR3 length: 15 residues. Germline lookup yields CDR1 MNHEY and CDR2 SVGEGT.

In DNA, the CDR3 is TGTGCCAGCAGCTCCAGGGGGCGTGGAGAGCAGTACTTC. Its translation is CASSSRGRGEQYF. The chain carries TRBV7-9 and TRBJ2-7, with 8 nucleotides matching TRBD1. This CDR3 comprises 13 residues. Germline lookup yields CDR1 SEHNR and CDR2 FQNEAQ (reference sequence). V lost 4 bases and J lost 7; bases outside the gene matches: 6.

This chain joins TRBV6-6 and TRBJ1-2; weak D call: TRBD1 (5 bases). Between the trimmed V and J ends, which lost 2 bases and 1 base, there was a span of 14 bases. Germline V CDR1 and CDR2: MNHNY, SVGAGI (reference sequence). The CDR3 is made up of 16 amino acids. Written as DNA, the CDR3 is TGTGCCAGCAGTTACGCCGACTCACAGGTTAACTATGGCTACACCTTC. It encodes CASSYADSQVNYGYTF.

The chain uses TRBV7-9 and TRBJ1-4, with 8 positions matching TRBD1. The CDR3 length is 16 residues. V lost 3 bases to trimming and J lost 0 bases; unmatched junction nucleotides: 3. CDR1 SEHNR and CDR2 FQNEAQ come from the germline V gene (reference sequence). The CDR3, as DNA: TGTGCCAGCAGCTTTACAGGGGGGACAACTAATGAAAAACTGTTTTTT. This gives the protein CASSFTGGTTNEKLFF.

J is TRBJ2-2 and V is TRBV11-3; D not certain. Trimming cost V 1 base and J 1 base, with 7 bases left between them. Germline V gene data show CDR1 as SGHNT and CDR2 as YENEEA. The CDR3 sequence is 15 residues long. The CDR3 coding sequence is TGTGCCAGCAGCTTAGTGGCAGGGAACACCGGGGAGCTGTTTTTT. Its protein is CASSLVAGNTGELFF.

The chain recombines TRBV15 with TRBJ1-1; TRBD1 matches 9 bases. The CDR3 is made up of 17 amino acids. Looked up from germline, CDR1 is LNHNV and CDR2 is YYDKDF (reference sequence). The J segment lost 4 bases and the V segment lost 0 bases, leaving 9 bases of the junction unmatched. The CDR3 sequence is CATSRDLGSQGATEAFF. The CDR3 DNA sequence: TGTGCCACCAGCAGAGATCTCGGTTCACAGGGGGCCACTGAAGCTTTCTTT.

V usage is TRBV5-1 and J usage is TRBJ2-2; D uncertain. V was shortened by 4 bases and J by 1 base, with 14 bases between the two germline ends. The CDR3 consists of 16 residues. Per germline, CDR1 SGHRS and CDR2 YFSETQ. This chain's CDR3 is CASSPEARLNTGELFF. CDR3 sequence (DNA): TGCGCCAGCAGCCCCGAGGCTAGACTGAACACCGGGGAGCTGTTTTTT.

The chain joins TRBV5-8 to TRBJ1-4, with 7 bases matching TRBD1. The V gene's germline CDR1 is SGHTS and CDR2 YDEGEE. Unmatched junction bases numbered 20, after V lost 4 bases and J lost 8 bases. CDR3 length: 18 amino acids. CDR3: CASSITKIDRVGKEKLFF. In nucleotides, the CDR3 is TGTGCCAGCAGCATCACCAAGATAGACAGGGTTGGGAAGGAAAAACTGTTTTTT.

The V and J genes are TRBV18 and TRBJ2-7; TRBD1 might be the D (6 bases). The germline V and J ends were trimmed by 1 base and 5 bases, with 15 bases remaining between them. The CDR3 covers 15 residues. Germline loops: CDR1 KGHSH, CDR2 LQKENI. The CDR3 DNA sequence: TGTGCCAGCTCACCACTAGGGCAGGGGCGCGACGAGCAGTACTTC. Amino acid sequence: CASSPLGQGRDEQYF. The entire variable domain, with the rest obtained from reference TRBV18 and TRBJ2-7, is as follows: NAGVMQNPRHLVRRRGQEARLRCSPMKGHSHVYWYRQLPEEGLKFMVYLQKENIIDESGMPKERFSAEFPKEGPSILRIQQVVRGDSAAYFCASSPLGQGRDEQYFGPGTRLTVT.

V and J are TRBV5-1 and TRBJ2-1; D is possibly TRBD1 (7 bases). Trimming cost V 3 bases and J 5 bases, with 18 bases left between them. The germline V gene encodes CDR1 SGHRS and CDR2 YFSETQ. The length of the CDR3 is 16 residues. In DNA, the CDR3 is TGCGCCAGCAGCTCCTTCGGAGGGGGCTGGGACAATGAGCAGTTCTTC. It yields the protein CASSSFGGGWDNEQFF.

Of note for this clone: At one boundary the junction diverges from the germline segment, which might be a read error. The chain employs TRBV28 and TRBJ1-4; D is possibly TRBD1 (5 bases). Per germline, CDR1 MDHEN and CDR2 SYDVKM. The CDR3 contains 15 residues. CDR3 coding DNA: TGCGCCACCGGAGTGGGACTTGGAACTAATGAAAAACTGTTTTTT. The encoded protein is CATGVGLGTNEKLFF.

Written as DNA, the CDR3 is TGTGCCAGCAGCTTAACGGGAGAGCCCCAGCATTTT. This codes for CASSLTGEPQHF. The gene calls are TRBV7-8 and TRBJ1-5; D is ambiguous. The CDR3 is 12 residues long. Germline loops: CDR1 SGHVS, CDR2 FQNEAQ. Trimming stripped 2 bases from V and 8 bases from J, with 7 bases between. The variable domain in full, completed from reference TRBV7-8 and TRBJ1-5, reads GAGVSQSPRYKVAKRGQDVALRCDPISGHVSLFWYQQALGQGPEFLTYFQNEAQLDKSGLPSDRFFAERPEGSVSTLKIQRTQQEDSAVYLCASSLTGEPQHFGDGTRLSIL.

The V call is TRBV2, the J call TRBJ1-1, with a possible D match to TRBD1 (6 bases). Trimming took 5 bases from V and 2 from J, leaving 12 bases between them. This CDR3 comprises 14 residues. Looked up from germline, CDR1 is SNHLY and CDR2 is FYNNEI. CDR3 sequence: CASSKQGGNTEAFF. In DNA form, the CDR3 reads TGTGCCAGCAGTAAACAGGGTGGAAACACTGAAGCTTTCTTT. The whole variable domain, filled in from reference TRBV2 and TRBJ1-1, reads EPEVTQTPSHQVTQMGQEVILRCVPISNHLYFYWYRQILGQKVEFLVSFYNNEISEKSEIFDDQFSVERPDGSNFTLKIRSTKLEDSAMYFCASSKQGGNTEAFFGQGTRLTVV.

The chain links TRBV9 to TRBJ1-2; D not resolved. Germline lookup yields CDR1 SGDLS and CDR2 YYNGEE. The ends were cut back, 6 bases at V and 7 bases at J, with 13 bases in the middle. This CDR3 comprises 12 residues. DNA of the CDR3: TGTGCCAGCAACGCCGGGTTAGGTGGCTACACCTTC. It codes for CASNAGLGGYTF.

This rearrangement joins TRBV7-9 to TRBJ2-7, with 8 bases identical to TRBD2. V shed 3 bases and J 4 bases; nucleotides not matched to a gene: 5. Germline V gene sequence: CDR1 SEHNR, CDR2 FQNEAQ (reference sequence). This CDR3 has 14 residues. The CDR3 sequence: CASSFTAGEYEQYF. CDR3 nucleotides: TGTGCCAGCAGCTTTACAGCGGGAGAGTACGAGCAGTACTTC. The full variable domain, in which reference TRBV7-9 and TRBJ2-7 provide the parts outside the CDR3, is DTGVSQNPRHKITKRGQNVTFRCDPISEHNRLYWYRQTLGQGPEFLTYFQNEAQLEKSRLLSDRFSAERPKGSFSTLEIQRTEQGDSAMYLCASSFTAGEYEQYFGPGTRLTVT.

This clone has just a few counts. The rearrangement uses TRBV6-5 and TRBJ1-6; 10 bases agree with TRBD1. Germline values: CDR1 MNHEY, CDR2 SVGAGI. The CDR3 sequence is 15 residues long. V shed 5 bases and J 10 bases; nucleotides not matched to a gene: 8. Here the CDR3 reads CASSTTGTGESPLHF. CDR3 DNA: TGTGCCAGCAGTACGACCGGGACAGGGGAATCACCCCTCCACTTT.

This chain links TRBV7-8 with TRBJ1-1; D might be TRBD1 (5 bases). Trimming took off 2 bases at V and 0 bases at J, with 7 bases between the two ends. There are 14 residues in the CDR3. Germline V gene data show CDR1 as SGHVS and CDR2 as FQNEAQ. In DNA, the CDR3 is TGTGCCAGCAGCTTACGGGGGGTGAACACTGAAGCTTTCTTT. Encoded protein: CASSLRGVNTEAFF.

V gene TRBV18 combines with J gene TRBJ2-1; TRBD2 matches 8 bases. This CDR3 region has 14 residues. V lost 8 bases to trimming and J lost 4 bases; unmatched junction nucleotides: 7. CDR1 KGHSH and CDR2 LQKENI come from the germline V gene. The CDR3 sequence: CASRTSQVYNEQFF. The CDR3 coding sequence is TGTGCCAGCCGGACTAGCCAGGTTTACAATGAGCAGTTCTTC.